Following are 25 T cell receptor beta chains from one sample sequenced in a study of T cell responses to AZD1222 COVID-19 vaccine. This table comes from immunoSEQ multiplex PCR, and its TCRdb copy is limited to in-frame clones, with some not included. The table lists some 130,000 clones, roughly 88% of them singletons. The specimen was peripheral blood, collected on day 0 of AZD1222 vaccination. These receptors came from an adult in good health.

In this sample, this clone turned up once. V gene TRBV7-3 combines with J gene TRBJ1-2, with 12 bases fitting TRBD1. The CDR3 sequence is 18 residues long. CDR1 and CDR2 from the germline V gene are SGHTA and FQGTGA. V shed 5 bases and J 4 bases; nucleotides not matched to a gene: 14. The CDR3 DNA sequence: TGTGCCAGCAGCACAACCGGGACAGGGGGCCTTAAGGGCTATGGCTACACCTTC. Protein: CASSTTGTGGLKGYGYTF. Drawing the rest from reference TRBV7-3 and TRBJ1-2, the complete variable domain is GAGVSQTPSNKVTEKGKYVELRCDPISGHTALYWYRQSLGQGPEFLIYFQGTGAADDSGLPNDRFFAVRPEGSVSTLKIQRTERGDSAVYLCASSTTGTGGLKGYGYTFGSGTRLTVV.

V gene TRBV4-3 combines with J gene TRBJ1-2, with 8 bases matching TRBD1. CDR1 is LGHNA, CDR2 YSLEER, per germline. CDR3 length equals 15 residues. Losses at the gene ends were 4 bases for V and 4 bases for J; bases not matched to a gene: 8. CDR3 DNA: TGCGCCAGCAGCCGTTCCGGACAGGGCGTCTATGGCTACACCTTC. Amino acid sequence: CASSRSGQGVYGYTF.

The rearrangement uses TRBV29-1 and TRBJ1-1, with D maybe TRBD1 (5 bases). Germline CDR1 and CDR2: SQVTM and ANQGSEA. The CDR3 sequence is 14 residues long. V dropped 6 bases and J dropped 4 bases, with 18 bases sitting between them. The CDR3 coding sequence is TGCAGCGTCTCGCAGGATGGGGGAGCCACTGAAGCTTTCTTT. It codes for CSVSQDGGATEAFF. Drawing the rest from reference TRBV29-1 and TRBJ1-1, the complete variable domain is SAVISQKPSRDICQRGTSLTIQCQVDSQVTMMFWYRQQPGQSLTLIATANQGSEATYESGFVIDKFPISRPNLTFSTLTVSNMSPEDSSIYLCSVSQDGGATEAFFGQGTRLTVV.

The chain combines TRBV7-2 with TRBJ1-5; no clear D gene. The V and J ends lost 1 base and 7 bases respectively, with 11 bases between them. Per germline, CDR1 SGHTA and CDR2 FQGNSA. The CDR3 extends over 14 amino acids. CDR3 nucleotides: TGTGCCAGCAGCTTAGGAGACCTAAACCAGCCCCAGCATTTT. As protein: CASSLGDLNQPQHF.

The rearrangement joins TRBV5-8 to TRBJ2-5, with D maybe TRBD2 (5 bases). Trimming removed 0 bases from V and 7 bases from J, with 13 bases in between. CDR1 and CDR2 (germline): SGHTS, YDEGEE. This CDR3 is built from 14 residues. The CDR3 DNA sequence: TGTGCCAGCAGCTTGGATCGGGAAATGGTGACCCAGTACTTC. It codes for CASSLDREMVTQYF. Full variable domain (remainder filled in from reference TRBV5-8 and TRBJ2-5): EAGVTQSPTHLIKTRGQQATLRCSPISGHTSVYWYQQALGLGLQFLLWYDEGEERNRGNFPPRFSGRQFPNYSSELNVNALELEDSALYLCASSLDREMVTQYFGPGTRLLVL.

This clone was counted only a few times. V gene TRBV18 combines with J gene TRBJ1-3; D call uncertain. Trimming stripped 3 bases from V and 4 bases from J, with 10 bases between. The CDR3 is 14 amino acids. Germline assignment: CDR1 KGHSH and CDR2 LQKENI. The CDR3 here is CASSPGGLGNTIYF. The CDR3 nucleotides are TGTGCCAGCTCACCGGGCGGCCTGGGAAACACCATATATTTT.

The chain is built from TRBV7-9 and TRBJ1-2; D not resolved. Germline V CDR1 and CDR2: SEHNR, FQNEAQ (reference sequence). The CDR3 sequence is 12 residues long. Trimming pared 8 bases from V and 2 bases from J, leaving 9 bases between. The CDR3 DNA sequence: TGTGCCAGCGGAAGAGAAAACTATGGCTACACCTTC. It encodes CASGRENYGYTF.

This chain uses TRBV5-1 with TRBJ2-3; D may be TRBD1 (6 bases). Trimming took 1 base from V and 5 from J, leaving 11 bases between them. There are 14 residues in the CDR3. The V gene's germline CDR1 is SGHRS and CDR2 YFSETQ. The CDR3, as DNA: TGCGCCAGCAGCTTGACAGGGTTGGGAGATACGCAGTATTTT. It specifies CASSLTGLGDTQYF.

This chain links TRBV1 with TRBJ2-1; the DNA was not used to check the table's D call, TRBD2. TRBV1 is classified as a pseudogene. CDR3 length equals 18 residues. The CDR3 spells CTSSQAPRGGTNYNEQFF. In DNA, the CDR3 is TGCACCAGCAGCCAAGCTCCGCGGGGGGGTACGAATTACAATGAGCAGTTCTTC.

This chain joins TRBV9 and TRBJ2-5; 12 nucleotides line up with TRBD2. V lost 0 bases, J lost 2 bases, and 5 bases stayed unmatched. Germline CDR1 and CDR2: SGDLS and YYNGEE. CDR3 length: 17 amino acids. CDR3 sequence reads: CASSVGPLAGGQETQYF. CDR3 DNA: TGTGCCAGCAGCGTAGGACCACTAGCGGGGGGACAAGAGACCCAGTACTTC.

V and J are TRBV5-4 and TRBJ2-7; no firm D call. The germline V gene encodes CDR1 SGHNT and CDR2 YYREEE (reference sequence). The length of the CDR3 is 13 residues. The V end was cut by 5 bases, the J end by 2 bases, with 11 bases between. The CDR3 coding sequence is TGTGCCAGCAGTGTGGCACAAACCTACGAGCAGTACTTC. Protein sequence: CASSVAQTYEQYF. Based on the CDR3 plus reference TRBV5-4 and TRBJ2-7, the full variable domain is ETGVTQSPTHLIKTRGQQVTLRCSSQSGHNTVSWYQQALGQGPQFIFQYYREEENGRGNFPPRFSGLQFPNYSSELNVNALELDDSALYLCASSVAQTYEQYFGPGTRLTVT.

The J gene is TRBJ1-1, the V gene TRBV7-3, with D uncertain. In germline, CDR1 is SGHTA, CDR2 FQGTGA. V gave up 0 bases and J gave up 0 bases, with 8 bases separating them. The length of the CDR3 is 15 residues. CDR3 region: CASSLTGGMNTEAFF. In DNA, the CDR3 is TGTGCCAGCAGCTTAACGGGCGGGATGAACACTGAAGCTTTCTTT.

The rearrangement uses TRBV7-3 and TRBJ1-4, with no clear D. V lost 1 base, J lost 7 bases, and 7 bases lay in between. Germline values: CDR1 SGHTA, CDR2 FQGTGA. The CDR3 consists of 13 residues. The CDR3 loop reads CASSLNPGEKLFF. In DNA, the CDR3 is TGTGCCAGCAGCTTAAATCCGGGTGAAAAACTGTTTTTT.

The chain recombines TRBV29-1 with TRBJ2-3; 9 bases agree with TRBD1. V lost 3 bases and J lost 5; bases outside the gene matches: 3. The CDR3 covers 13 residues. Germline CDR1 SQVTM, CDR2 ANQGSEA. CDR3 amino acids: CSVDDRGGDTQYF. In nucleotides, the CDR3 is TGCAGCGTTGACGACAGGGGGGGAGATACGCAGTATTTT.

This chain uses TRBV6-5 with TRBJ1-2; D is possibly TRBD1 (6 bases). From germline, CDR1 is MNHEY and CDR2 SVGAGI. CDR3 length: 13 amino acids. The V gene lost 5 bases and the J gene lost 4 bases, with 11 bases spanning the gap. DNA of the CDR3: TGTGCCAGCAGTCCTACAGGGCCCTATGGCTACACCTTC. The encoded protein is CASSPTGPYGYTF.

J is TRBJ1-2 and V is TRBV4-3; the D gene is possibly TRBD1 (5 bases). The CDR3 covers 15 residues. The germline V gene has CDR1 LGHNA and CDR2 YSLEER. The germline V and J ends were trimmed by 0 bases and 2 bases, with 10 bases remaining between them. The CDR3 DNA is TGCGCCAGCAGCCAAGATCAGTCAGGGAACTATGGCTACACCTTC. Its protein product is CASSQDQSGNYGYTF.

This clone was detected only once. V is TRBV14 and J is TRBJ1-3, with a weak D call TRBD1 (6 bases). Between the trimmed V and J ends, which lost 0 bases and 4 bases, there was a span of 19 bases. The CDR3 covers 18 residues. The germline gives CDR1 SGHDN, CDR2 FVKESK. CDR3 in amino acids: CASSQDVRQTGAGNTIYF. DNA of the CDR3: TGTGCCAGCAGCCAAGATGTGAGGCAGACAGGAGCCGGAAACACCATATATTTT.

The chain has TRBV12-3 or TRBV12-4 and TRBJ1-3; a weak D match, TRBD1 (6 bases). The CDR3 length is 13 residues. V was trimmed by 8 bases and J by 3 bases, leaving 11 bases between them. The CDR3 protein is CASGGADGNTIYF. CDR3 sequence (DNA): TGTGCCAGCGGGGGGGCGGATGGAAACACCATATATTTT.

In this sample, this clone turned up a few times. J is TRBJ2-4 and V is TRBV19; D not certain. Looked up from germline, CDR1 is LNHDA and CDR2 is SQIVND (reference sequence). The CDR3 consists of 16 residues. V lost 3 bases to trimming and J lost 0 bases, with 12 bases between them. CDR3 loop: CASSIVAGLAKNIQYF. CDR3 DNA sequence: TGTGCCAGTAGTATTGTCGCAGGCCTAGCCAAAAACATTCAGTACTTC.

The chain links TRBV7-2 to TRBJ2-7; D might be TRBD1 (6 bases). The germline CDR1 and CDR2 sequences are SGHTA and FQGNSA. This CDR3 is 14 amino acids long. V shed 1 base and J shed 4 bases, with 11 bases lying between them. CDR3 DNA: TGTGCCAGCAGCTTAGATTGGACAGATTACGAGCAGTACTTC. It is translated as CASSLDWTDYEQYF.

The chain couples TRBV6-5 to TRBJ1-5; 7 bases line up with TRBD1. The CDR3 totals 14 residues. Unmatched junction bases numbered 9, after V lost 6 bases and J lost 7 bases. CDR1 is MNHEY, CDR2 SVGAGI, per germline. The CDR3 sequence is CASSRQGAGQPQHF. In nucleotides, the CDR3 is TGTGCCAGCAGCCGACAGGGCGCAGGCCAGCCCCAGCATTTT.

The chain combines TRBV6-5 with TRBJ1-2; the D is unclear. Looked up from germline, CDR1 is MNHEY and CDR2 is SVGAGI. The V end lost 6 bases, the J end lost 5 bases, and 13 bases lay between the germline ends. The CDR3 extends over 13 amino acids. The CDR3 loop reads CASRRGREYGYTF. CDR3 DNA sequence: TGTGCCAGCAGACGGGGAAGAGAATATGGCTACACCTTC.

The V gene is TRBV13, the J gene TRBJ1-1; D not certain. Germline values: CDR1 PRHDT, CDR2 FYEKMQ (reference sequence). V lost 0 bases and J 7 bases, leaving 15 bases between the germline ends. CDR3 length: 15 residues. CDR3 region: CASSLGRPPDGEAFF. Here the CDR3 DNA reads TGTGCCAGCAGCTTAGGTCGACCCCCCGACGGTGAAGCTTTCTTT.

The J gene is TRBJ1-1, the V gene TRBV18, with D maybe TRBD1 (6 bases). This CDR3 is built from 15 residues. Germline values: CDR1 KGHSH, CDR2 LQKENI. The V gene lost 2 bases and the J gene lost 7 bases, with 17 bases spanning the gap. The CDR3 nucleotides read TGTGCCAGCTCACCAGGGGGCAACCCCACCTATGAAGCTTTCTTT. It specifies CASSPGGNPTYEAFF. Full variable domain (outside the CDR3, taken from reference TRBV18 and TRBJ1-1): NAGVMQNPRHLVRRRGQEARLRCSPMKGHSHVYWYRQLPEEGLKFMVYLQKENIIDESGMPKERFSAEFPKEGPSILRIQQVVRGDSAAYFCASSPGGNPTYEAFFGQGTRLTVV.

For the CDR3, the DNA is TGTGCCAGCAGCCAAGGGCTCCGTGGATATGAAAAACTGTTTTTT. As protein: CASSQGLRGYEKLFF. The V gene is TRBV3-1 (or the pseudogene TRBV3-2), the J gene TRBJ1-4; D is ambiguous. This CDR3 contains 15 residues. V lost 1 base and J lost 6, with 12 bases in between. In germline, CDR1 is LGHDT, CDR2 YNNKEL (reference sequence).